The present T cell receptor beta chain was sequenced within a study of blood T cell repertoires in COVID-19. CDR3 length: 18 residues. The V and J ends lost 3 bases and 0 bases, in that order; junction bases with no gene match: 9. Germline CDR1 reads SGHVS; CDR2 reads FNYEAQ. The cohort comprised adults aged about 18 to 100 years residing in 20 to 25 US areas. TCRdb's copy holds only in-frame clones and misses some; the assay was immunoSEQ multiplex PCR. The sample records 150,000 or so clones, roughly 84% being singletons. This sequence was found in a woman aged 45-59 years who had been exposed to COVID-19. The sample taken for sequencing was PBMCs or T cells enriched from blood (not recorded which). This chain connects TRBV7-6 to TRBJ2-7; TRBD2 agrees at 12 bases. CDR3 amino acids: CASSFRLAGATSSYEQYF. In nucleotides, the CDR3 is TGTGCCAGCAGCTTTAGACTAGCGGGAGCCACAAGCTCCTACGAGCAGTACTTC.